The table lists the clone carrying this T cell receptor (beta chain) with many counts. The source of the sample is a study of metastatic and nonmetastatic thyroid tumors. TCRdb re-analyzed the PCR reads using MiXCR. Of fewer than 55,000 clones in the sample, roughly 15% are singletons; the top ten hold 20% to 25%. None of the patients had undergone any treatment ahead of thyroid surgery. Germline assignment: CDR1 SGHAT and CDR2 FQNNGV. V dropped 2 bases and J dropped 6 bases, with 10 bases sitting between them. This CDR3 has 14 residues. The sample taken for sequencing was blood. The clonotype comes from a female donor with papillary thyroid cancer or a benign thyroid nodule (not recorded which). Some clones in this sample may be carry-over from other donors' samples. The chain carries TRBV11-2 and TRBJ2-2, with D tentatively TRBD1 or TRBD2 (5 bases each). The CDR3 bases are TGTGCCAGCAGCTTATGCGAGGGACCCGGGGAGCTGTTTTTT. This codes for CASSLCEGPGELFF.